Sequencing of this TCR beta chain was carried out in a study of blood T cell repertoires in COVID-19. In the study overall: PBMCs, B-cell-depleted T cells, or T cells provided the cDNA or gDNA that made up the material.

V shed 0 bases and J shed 14 bases, with 13 bases lying between them. The CDR3 length is 13 residues. Germline loops: CDR1 LGHDT, CDR2 YNNKEL (reference sequence). This clone was recorded a few times. In terms of age and location, participants ranged from roughly 18 to 90 years and lived in 24 US areas. Researchers sorted participants into cohorts using their self-reported clinical history. Per the original methods: From reference gene primer amplification, estimates of nucleated cell counts were derived. The assay was immunoSEQ multiplex PCR, and TCRdb's table has in-frame clones only and misses some. That table gives V, J and clone size, and the DNA gave D and trimming. Of about 270,000 clones listed, around 89% are singletons.

V is TRBV3-1 (or the pseudogene TRBV3-2) and J is TRBJ2-2; D is undetermined. The sequence was obtained from a woman aged 25 to 45 with acute COVID-19. The material sequenced was PBMCs or T cells enriched from blood (not recorded which). The CDR3 DNA sequence: TGTGCCAGCAGCCAAGAGACCCGGGTTCGACTGTTTTTT. Encoded protein: CASSQETRVRLFF.